This T cell receptor beta chain was captured by sequencing in a study of control samples from healthy donors and cancer patients. Some clones are missing from TCRdb's copy, which holds only in-frame ones; the method was immunoSEQ multiplex PCR. Altogether some 74,000 clones are present, 83% being singletons, with the ten largest covering about 15%. A single count supports this clone. The receptor was derived from a man in his sixties in good health. The sample consisted of blood.

This CDR3 reads CASSPSNRGRVYNEQFF. CDR3 DNA sequence: TGTGCCAGCAGCCCCTCAAACAGGGGTCGGGTCTACAATGAGCAGTTCTTC. The chain links TRBV7-9 to TRBJ2-1, with 7 bases aligning to TRBD1. Trimming cost V 5 bases and J 3 bases; bases outside gene matches: 13. The CDR3 contains 17 residues. The germline gives CDR1 SEHNR, CDR2 FQNEAQ (reference sequence).